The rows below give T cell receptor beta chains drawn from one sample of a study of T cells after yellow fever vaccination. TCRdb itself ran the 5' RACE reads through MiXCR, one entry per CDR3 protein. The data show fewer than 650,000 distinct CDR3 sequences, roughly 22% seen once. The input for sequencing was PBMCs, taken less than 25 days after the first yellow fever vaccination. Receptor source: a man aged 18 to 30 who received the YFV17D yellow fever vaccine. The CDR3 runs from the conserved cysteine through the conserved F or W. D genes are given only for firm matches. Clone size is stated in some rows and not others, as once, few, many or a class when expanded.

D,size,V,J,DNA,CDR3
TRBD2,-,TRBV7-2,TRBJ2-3,TGTGCCAGCAGCGAAAGTGGACGGACTAGCGGCACAGATACGCAGTATTTT,CASSESGRTSGTDTQYF
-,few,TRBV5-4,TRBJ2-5,TGTGCCAGCAGCAATGACCAGGGGCACCAAGAGACCCAGTACTTC,CASSNDQGHQETQYF
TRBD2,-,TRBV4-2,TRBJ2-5,TGTGCCAGCAGCCAATCTAGCGGGGAACAAGAGACCCAGTACTTC,CASSQSSGEQETQYF
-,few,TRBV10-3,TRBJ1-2,TGTGCCATCAGTGACGTCCGAAACTATGGCTACACCTTC,CAISDVRNYGYTF
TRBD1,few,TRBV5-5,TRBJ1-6,TGTGCCAGCAGCTCGAGACAGGGGGTCGGTAATTCACCCCTCCACTTT,CASSSRQGVGNSPLHF
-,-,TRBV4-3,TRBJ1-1,TGCGCCAGCTCGTTGGGTGTCGGCGCTGAAGCTTTCTTT,CASSLGVGAEAFF
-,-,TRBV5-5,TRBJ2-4,TGTGCCAGCAGCCCCGTCGGAGGGATAATTACAAACATTCAGTACTTC,CASSPVGGIITNIQYF
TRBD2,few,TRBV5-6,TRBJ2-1,TGTGCCAGCAGCTTACAGCGGGGGAGCACCTACAATGAGCAGTTCTTC,CASSLQRGSTYNEQFF
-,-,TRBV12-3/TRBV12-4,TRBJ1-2,TGTGCCAGCACCCCAAACGAAGGCTATGGCTACACCTTC,CASTPNEGYGYTF
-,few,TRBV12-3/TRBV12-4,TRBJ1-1,TGTGCCAGCAGTTTAGCCCGTTTAATGAACACTGAAGCTTTCTTT,CASSLARLMNTEAFF
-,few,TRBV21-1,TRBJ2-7,TGTGCCAGCAGCAAAGCGAGGAGGACTCCCTACGAGCAGTACTTC,CASSKARRTPYEQYF
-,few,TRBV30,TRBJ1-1,TGTGCCTGGAGTGTTGACAAGAACACTGAAGCTTTCTTT,CAWSVDKNTEAFF
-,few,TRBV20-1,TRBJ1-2,TGCAGTGCGACCCGACTTCACTATGGCTACACCTTC,CSATRLHYGYTF
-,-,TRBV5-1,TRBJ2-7,TGCGCCAGCAGCCGAGAAACGCACGAGCAGTACTTC,CASSRETHEQYF
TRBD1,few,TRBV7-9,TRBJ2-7,TGTGCCAGCAGCTATGACGACAGGGGTCTCTCCTACGAGCAGTACTTC,CASSYDDRGLSYEQYF
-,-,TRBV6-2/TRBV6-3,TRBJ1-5,TGTGCCAGCACCCGACAGGTTATGAATCAGCCCCAGCATTTT,CASTRQVMNQPQHF
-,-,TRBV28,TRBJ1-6,TGTGCCAGCAGTTCACTAACGAGGGACAATCGTAGGCCCCTCCACTTT,CASSSLTRDNRRPLHF
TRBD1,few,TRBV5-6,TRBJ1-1,TGTGCCAGCAGCTTGCTGGGGACAGGGGACTCGCGAACTGAAGCTTTCTTT,CASSLLGTGDSRTEAFF
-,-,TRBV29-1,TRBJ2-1,TGCAGCGTTGCCCACTCGGGTGAGCAGTTCTTC,CSVAHSGEQFF
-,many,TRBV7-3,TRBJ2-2,TGTGCCAGCAGCTTAGGGGGGACGAACACCGGGGAGCTGTTTTTT,CASSLGGTNTGELFF
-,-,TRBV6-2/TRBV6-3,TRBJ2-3,TGTGCCAGCTCCCACCCGGGGGAGCTTACAGATACGCAGTATTTT,CASSHPGELTDTQYF
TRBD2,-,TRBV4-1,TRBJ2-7,TGCGCCAGCAGCCCGGGGGGGGGGCCGCACGAGCAGTACTTC,CASSPGGGPHEQYF
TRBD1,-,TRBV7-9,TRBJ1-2,TGTGCCAGCAGCAAAGGGGACAGGTTCGCCTTC,CASSKGDRFAF
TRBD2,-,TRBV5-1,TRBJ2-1,TGCGCCAGCAGCTCCACTAGCGGGGGTCTAAATGAGCAGTTCTTC,CASSSTSGGLNEQFF
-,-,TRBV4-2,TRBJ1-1,TGTGCCAGCAGCCAAGAGGGAAATGTAGCTTTCTTT,CASSQEGNVAFF
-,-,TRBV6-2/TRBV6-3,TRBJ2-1,TGTGCCACCCAATACGGGCCCTACAATGAGCAGTTCTTC,CATQYGPYNEQFF
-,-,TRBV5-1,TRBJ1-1,TGCGCCAGCAGCTTGGATGAGGTTTCCTACACTGAAGCTTTCTTT,CASSLDEVSYTEAFF
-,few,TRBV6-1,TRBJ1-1,TGTGCCAGCAGTGACGGGGGTGCGGGGAACACTGAAGCTTTCTTT,CASSDGGAGNTEAFF
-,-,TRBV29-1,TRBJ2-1,TGCAGCGTTGAACGTGGGTCGGGGGCTACCAATGAGCAGTTCTTC,CSVERGSGATNEQFF
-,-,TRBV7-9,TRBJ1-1,TGTGCCAGCAGCTTAGACTCCCTCACTGAAGCTTTCTTT,CASSLDSLTEAFF
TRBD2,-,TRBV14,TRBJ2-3,TGTGCCAGCAGCCCCCGACTAGCGAAGATGGCAGATACGCAGTATTTT,CASSPRLAKMADTQYF
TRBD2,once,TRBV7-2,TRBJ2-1,TGTGCCAGCAGCTTATCAAGCGGGGGGGCCTGGAATGAGCAGTTCTTC,CASSLSSGGAWNEQFF
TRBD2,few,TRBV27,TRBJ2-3,TGTGCCAGCAGGGGACTAGCGGGAAAACTCACAGATACGCAGTATTTT,CASRGLAGKLTDTQYF
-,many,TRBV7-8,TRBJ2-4,TGTGCCAGCAGCTTAGGTCGGACTTCTAACATTCAGTACTTC,CASSLGRTSNIQYF
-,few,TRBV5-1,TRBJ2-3,TGCGCCAGCAGCTTGGCCACAGACTACAGCGACTCGCAGTATTTT,CASSLATDYSDSQYF
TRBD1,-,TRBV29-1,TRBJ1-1,TGCAGCGTTGGGACAGGGATCACTGAAGCTTTCTTT,CSVGTGITEAFF
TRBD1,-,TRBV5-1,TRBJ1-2,TGCGCCAGCAGCTCTGGGACAGACCTTAACTATGGCTACACCTTC,CASSSGTDLNYGYTF
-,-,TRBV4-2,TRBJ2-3,TGTGCCAGCAGCCAAGATGGAAATACGCAGTATTTT,CASSQDGNTQYF
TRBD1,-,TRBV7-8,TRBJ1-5,TGTGCCAGCAGCAGCGACAGGGCCGGTCAGCCCCAGCATTTT,CASSSDRAGQPQHF
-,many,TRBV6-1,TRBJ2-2,TGTGCCAGCAGTGAAACCCCAGCCGGGACCGGGGAGCTGTTTTTT,CASSETPAGTGELFF
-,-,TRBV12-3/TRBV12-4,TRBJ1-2,TGTGCCAGCAGTTTTGGGCTCGGGTATGGCTACACCTTC,CASSFGLGYGYTF
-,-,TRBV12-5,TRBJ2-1,TGTGCTAGTGGTTTGGTAGGGGGGCTTGGAGAGCAGTTCTTC,CASGLVGGLGEQFF
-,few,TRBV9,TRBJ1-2,TGTGCCAGCAGTAATCGGGACACCCCTAACTATGGCTACACCTTC,CASSNRDTPNYGYTF
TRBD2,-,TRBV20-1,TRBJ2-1,TGCAGTGCCCCGGGGGGGATCAACTACAATGAGCAGTTCTTC,CSAPGGINYNEQFF
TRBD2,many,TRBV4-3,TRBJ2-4,TGCGCCAGCAGCCAAGATCTCCGGGGGAGGGAGAACATTCAGTACTTC,CASSQDLRGRENIQYF
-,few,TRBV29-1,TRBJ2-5,TGCAGCGCCCCAGAGGGGGAGACCCAGTACTTC,CSAPEGETQYF
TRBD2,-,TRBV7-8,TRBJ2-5,TGTGCCAGCAGCGTCTGGGGTGGGGGGGTAGTCCAGACCCAGTACTTC,CASSVWGGGVVQTQYF
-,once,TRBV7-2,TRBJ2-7,TGTGCCAGCACCCACAGAGGGGCGGACTACGAGCAGTACTTC,CASTHRGADYEQYF
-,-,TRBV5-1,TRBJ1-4,TGCGCCAGCGGCCGGGACACTAATGAAAAACTGTTTTTT,CASGRDTNEKLFF
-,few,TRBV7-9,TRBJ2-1,TGTGCCAGCAGCCCGCGGGGCCGTAACTCCTACAATGAGCAGTTCTTC,CASSPRGRNSYNEQFF
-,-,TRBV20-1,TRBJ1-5,TGCAGTGCGAAAACCCCCAATCAGCCCCAGCATTTT,CSAKTPNQPQHF
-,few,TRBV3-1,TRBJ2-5,TGTGCCAGCAGCCAAGAAGGCAGCCAAGAGACCCAGTACTTC,CASSQEGSQETQYF
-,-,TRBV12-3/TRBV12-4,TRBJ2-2,TGTGCCAGCAGTACCCGGTCCGGAAGGACCGGGGAGCTGTTTTTT,CASSTRSGRTGELFF
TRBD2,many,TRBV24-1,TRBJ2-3,TGTGCCACCAGTGATTTGGGACTAGCGGGGGCGGATACGCAGTATTTT,CATSDLGLAGADTQYF
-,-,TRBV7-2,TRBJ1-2,TGTGCCAGCAGCTTACCCGGGACGATGAACTATGGCTACACCTTC,CASSLPGTMNYGYTF